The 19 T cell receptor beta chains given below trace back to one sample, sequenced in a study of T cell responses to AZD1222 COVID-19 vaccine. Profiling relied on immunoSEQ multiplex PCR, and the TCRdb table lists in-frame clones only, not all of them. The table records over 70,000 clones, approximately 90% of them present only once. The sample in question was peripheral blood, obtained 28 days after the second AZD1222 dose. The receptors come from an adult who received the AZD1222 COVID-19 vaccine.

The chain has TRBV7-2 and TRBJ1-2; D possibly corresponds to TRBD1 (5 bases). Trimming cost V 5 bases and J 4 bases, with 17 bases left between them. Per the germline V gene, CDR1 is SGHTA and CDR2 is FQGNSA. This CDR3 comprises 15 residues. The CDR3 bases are TGTGCCAGCAGCGAGGGATTGAGACAGACCTATGGCTACACCTTC. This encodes CASSEGLRQTYGYTF.

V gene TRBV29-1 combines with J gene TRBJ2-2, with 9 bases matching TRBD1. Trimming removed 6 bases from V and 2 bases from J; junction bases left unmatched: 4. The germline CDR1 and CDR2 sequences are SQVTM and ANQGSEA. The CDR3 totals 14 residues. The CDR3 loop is CSVGTGINTGELFF. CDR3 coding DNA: TGCAGCGTAGGGACAGGGATAAACACCGGGGAGCTGTTTTTT.

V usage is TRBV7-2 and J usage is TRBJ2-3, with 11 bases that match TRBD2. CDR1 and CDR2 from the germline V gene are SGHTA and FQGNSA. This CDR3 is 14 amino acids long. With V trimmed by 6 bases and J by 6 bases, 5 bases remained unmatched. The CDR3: CASRASGGRDTQYF. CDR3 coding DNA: TGTGCCAGCAGGGCTAGCGGGGGGAGGGATACGCAGTATTTT.

The CDR3 region is CASSEFGGPDTEAFF. In DNA form, the CDR3 reads TGCGCCAGCAGTGAGTTTGGGGGGCCGGACACTGAAGCTTTCTTT. This chain uses TRBV10-1 with TRBJ1-1, with a weak D call TRBD1 (6 bases). V lost 1 base, J lost 3 bases, and 12 bases lay in between. Germline CDR1 WNHNN, CDR2 SYGVQD (reference sequence). This CDR3 has 15 residues.

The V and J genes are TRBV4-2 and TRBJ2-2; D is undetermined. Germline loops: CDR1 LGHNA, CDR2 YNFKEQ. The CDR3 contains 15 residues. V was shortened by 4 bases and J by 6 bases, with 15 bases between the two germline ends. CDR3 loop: CASSPPGLGAGELFF. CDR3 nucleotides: TGTGCCAGCAGCCCCCCCGGGCTTGGGGCCGGGGAGCTGTTTTTT.

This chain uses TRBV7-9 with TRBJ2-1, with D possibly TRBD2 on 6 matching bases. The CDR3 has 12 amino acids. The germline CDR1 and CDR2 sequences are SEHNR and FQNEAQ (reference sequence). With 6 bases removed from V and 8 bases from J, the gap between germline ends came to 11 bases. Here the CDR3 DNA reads TGTGCCAGCAGGAGGGGCGGGGATGAGCAGTTCTTC. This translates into CASRRGGDEQFF.

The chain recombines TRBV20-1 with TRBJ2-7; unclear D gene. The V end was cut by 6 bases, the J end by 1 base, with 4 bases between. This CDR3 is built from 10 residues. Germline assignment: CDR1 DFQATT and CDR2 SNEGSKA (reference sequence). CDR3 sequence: CSALSYEQYF. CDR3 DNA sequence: TGCAGTGCCCTATCCTACGAGCAGTACTTC.

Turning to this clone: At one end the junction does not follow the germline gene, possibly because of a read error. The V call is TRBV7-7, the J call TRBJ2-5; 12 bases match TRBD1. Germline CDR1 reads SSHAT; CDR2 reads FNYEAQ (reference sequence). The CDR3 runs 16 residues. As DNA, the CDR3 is TGTGCTAGCAATAGGATAGAGGGACAGGGGGCTGAGACCCAGTACTTC. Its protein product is CASNRIEGQGAETQYF.

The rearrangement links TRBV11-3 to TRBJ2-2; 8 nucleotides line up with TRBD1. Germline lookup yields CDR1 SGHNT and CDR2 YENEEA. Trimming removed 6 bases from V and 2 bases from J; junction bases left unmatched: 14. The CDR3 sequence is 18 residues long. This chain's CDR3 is CASSPTFGRGLNTGELFF. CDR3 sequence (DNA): TGTGCCAGCAGTCCTACCTTTGGCAGGGGGCTAAACACCGGGGAGCTGTTTTTT.

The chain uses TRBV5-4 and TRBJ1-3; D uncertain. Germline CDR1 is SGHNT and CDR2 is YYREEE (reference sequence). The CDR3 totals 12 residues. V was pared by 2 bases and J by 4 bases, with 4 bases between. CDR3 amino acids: CASSLGGNTIYF. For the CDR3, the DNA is TGTGCCAGCAGCTTAGGAGGAAACACCATATATTTT.

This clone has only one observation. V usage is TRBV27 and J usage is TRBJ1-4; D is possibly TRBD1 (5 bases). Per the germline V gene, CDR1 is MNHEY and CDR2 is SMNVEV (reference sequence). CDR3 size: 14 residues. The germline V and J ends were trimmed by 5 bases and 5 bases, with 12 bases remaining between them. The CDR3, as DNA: TGTGCCAGCAGTAGGGATTGGGGGAATGAAAAACTGTTTTTT. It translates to CASSRDWGNEKLFF. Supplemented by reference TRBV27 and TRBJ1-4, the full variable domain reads EAQVTQNPRYLITVTGKKLTVTCSQNMNHEYMSWYRQDPGLGLRQIYYSMNVEVTDKGDVPEGYKVSRKEKRNFPLILESPSPNQTSLYFCASSRDWGNEKLFFGSGTQLSVL.

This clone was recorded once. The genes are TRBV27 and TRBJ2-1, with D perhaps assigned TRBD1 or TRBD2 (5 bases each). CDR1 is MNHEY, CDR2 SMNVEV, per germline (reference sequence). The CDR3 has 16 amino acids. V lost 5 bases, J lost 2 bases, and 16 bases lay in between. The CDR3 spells CASSPTAAPAYNEQFF. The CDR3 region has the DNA TGTGCCAGCAGTCCGACAGCGGCCCCCGCCTACAATGAGCAGTTCTTC.

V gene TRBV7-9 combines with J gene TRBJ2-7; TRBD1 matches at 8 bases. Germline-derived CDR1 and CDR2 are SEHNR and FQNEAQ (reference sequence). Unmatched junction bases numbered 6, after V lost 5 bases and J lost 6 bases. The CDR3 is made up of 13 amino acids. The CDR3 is CASSPDRGAEQYV. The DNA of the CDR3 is TGTGCCAGCAGCCCCGACAGGGGAGCCGAGCAGTACGTC.

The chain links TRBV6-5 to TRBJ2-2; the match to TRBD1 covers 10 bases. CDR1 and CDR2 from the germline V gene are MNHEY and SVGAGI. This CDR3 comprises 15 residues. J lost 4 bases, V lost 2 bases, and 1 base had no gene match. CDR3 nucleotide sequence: TGTGCCAGCAGTTACGACAGGGGGCTCACCGGGGAGCTGTTTTTT. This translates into CASSYDRGLTGELFF.

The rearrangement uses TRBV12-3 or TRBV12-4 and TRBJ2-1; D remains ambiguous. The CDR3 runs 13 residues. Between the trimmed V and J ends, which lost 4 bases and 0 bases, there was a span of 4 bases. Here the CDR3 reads CASSYSSYNEQFF. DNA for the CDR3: TGTGCCAGCAGTTATAGCTCCTACAATGAGCAGTTCTTC.

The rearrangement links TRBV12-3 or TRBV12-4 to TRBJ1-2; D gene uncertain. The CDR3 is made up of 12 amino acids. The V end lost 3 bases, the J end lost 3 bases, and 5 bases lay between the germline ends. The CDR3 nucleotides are TGTGCCAGCAGTTTTGGGGACTATGGCTACACCTTC. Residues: CASSFGDYGYTF.

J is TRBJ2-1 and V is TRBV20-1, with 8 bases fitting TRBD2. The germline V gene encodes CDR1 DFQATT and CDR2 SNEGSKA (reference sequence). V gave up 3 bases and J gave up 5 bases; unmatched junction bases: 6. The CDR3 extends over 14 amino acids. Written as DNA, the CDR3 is TGCAGTGCTAGTTTAAGCGGGGGAAACAATGAGCAGTTCTTC. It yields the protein CSASLSGGNNEQFF.

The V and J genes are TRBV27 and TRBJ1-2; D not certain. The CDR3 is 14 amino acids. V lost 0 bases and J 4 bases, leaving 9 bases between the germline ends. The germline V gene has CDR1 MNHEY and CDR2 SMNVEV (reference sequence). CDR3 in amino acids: CASSLSGSVYGYTF. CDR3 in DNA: TGTGCCAGCAGTTTATCGGGCAGCGTCTATGGCTACACCTTC.

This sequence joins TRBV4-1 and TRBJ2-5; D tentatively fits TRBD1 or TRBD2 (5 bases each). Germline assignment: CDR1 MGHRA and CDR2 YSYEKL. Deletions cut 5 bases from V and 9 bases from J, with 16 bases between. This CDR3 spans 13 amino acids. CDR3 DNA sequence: TGCGCCAGCAGCAAGGGACCGGTGGAGGCCCAGTACTTC. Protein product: CASSKGPVEAQYF.